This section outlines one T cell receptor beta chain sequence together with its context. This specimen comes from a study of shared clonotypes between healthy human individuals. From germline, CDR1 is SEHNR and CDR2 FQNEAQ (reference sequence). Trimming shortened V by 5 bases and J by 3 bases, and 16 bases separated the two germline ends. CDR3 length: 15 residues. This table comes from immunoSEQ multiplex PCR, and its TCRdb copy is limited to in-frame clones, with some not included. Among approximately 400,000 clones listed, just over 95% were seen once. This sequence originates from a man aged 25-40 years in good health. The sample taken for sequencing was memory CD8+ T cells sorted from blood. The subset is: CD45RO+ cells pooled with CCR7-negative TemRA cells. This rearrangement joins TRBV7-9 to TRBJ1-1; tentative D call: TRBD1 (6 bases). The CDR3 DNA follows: TGTGCCAGCAGCCCCCCTAACGGACAGTACACTGAAGCTTTCTTT. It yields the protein CASSPPNGQYTEAFF.